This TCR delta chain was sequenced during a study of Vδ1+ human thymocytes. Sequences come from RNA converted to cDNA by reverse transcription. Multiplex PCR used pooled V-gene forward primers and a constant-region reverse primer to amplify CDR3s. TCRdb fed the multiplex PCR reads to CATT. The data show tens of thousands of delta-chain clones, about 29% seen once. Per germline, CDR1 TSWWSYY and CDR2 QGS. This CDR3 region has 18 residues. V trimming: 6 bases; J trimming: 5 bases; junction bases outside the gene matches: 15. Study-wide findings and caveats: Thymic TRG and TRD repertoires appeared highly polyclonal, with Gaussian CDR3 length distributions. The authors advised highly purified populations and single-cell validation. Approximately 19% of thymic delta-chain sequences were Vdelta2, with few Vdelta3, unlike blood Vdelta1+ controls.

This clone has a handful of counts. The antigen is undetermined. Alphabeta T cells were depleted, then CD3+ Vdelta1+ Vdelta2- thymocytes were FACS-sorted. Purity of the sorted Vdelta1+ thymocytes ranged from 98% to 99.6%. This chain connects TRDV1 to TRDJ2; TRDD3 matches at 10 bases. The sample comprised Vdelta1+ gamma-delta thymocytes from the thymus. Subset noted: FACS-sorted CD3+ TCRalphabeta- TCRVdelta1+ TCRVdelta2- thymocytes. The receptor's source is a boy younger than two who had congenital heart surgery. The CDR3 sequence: CALGRLPLLGDDTAQLFF. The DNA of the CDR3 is TGTGCTCTTGGAAGACTCCCATTACTGGGGGATGATACAGCACAACTCTTCTTT.